This TCR beta chain was found in a study of OX40 agonist ivuxolimab in advanced cancers. Sequencing was performed with immunoSEQ multiplex PCR; in TCRdb, only in-frame clones are kept and a portion is missing. The profile shows roughly 26,000 clones, 65% to 80% of them singletons. Overall study findings and caveats: Among expanded peripheral T cells, antigen specificity went undetermined.

About this clone itself: The antigen is undetermined.

The CDR3 has 16 residues. The sequenced sample was CD4+ or CD8+ T cells sorted from blood, obtained in a trial of the OX40 agonist ivuxolimab. The sequence derives from an adult with an advanced solid tumor such as melanoma, head and neck, liver or kidney cancer. This chain uses TRBV21-1 with TRBJ1-5; the table gives TRBD1 as D, unverified against the DNA. TRBV21-1 is noted as a pseudogene. CDR3 bases: TGTGCCAGCAGCAATAAGCCGGAACAGCACAATCAGCCCCAGCATTTT. Protein product: CASSNKPEQHNQPQHF.